This T cell receptor (beta chain) is from a study of blood T cell repertoires in COVID-19. Study overall: Acute and convalescent COVID-19 specimens originated in the United States, Italy and Spain. T cells, B-cell-depleted T cells, or PBMCs supplied cDNA or gDNA.

Some clones are missing from TCRdb's copy, which holds only in-frame ones; the method was immunoSEQ multiplex PCR. The sample lists 130,000 or so clones; about 84% were seen once. The CDR3 extends over 14 amino acids. Germline CDR1 reads LGHNT; CDR2 reads FRNRAP. V shed 1 base and J shed 7 bases, with 13 bases lying between them. The chain couples TRBV12-5 to TRBJ1-1; D remains unclear. Sequenced material: peripheral blood. The TCR was taken from a woman aged 60 to 75 with acute or convalescent COVID-19. The CDR3 bases are TGTGCTAGTGGTTTGGGGCAACCTGCTAGTGAAGCTTTCTTT. Its protein is CASGLGQPASEAFF.